The 11 T cell receptor beta chains below all came from one sample that was sequenced in a study of technical replicates of blood from a few donors. The table came from immunoSEQ multiplex PCR; TCRdb's copy has only in-frame clones and leaves some out. Of tens of thousands of clones listed, 90% to 95% are singletons. The material sequenced was PBMCs. The source is a human donor in good health. Some clones in this sample may be carry-over from other donors' samples.

The rearrangement links TRBV19 to TRBJ1-1, with 9 bases lining up with TRBD1. This CDR3 spans 14 amino acids. Trimming removed 4 bases from V and 1 base from J; junction bases left unmatched: 1. Germline-derived CDR1 and CDR2 are LNHDA and SQIVND (reference sequence). The CDR3 coding sequence is TGTGCCAGTAGTACGGACAGGGGGAACACTGAAGCTTTCTTT. Amino acid sequence: CASSTDRGNTEAFF.

V usage is TRBV7-9 and J usage is TRBJ1-6; D not resolved. In germline, CDR1 is SEHNR, CDR2 FQNEAQ (reference sequence). With 1 base removed from V and 10 bases from J, the gap between germline ends came to 14 bases. This CDR3 comprises 15 residues. CDR3 bases: TGTGCCAGCAGCTTAGATGGAGGTTTGAGATCACCCCTCCACTTT. It is translated as CASSLDGGLRSPLHF.

A single count supports this clone. J is TRBJ1-1 and V is TRBV19; TRBD1 aligns across 7 bases. V dropped 6 bases and J dropped 3; count of bases not matched to a gene: 7. The germline gives CDR1 LNHDA, CDR2 SQIVND (reference sequence). This CDR3 region has 14 residues. The CDR3 here is CASRKTGLDTEAFF. CDR3 coding DNA: TGTGCCAGTAGGAAGACAGGGTTGGACACTGAAGCTTTCTTT.

The chain's CDR3 is CASGLVSVETQYF. DNA of the CDR3: TGTGCTAGTGGTTTAGTTAGCGTGGAGACCCAGTACTTC. J is TRBJ2-5 and V is TRBV12-5; D is possibly TRBD2 (5 bases). Germline CDR1 LGHNT, CDR2 FRNRAP. V lost 3 bases to trimming and J lost 5 bases, with 10 bases between them. The CDR3 spans 13 residues.

The V and J genes are TRBV4-2 and TRBJ1-1; 9 nucleotides align to TRBD1. The CDR3 extends over 16 amino acids. Germline CDR1 LGHNA, CDR2 YNFKEQ. V lost 2 bases to trimming and J lost 0 bases; unmatched junction nucleotides: 4. This chain's CDR3 is CASSQLDRGLNTEAFF. For the CDR3, the DNA is TGTGCCAGCAGCCAATTGGACAGGGGATTGAACACTGAAGCTTTCTTT.

This sequence joins TRBV12-5 and TRBJ2-5, with D perhaps matching TRBD1 (5 bases). V lost 3 bases and J 7 bases, leaving 24 bases between the germline ends. In germline, CDR1 is LGHNT, CDR2 FRNRAP. CDR3 size: 17 residues. The CDR3 reads CASGLGVDVAGPRTQYF. The DNA of the CDR3 is TGTGCTAGTGGTTTAGGGGTCGATGTAGCAGGGCCGCGGACCCAGTACTTC.

The CDR3 loop reads CASSEASRGLGKLFF. The CDR3 DNA is TGTGCCAGCAGTGAAGCGTCCAGGGGGCTGGGAAAACTGTTTTTT. The rearrangement links TRBV2 to TRBJ1-4; TRBD1 matches at 8 bases. Germline CDR1 SNHLY, CDR2 FYNNEI. The J segment lost 10 bases and the V segment lost 0 bases, leaving 7 bases of the junction unmatched. CDR3 length: 15 residues.

The chain employs TRBV7-2 and TRBJ1-3, with unresolved D. The length of the CDR3 is 15 residues. Trimming took 5 bases from V and 3 from J, leaving 14 bases between them. Germline V CDR1 and CDR2: SGHTA, FQGNSA. The CDR3 region is CASSPPGAVGNTIYF. In nucleotides, the CDR3 is TGTGCCAGCAGCCCTCCCGGCGCGGTTGGAAACACCATATATTTT.

The chain is built from TRBV5-1 and TRBJ2-1; TRBD2 aligns across 10 bases. This CDR3 region has 17 residues. The V and J ends lost 0 bases and 7 bases, in that order; junction bases with no gene match: 10. Looked up from germline, CDR1 is SGHRS and CDR2 is YFSETQ. The CDR3 DNA sequence: TGCGCCAGCAGCTTGGCCAAGAGCGGGGGGGCGGATAATGAGCAGTTCTTC. This encodes CASSLAKSGGADNEQFF.

In nucleotides, the CDR3 is TGTGCCAGCAGCGTTTACCTATACAATGAGCAGTTCTTC. This sequence encodes CASSVYLYNEQFF. The V gene is TRBV9, the J gene TRBJ2-1; D remains unclear. The length of the CDR3 is 13 residues. With 2 bases removed from V and 4 bases from J, the gap between germline ends came to 7 bases. CDR1 is SGDLS and CDR2 is YYNGEE in the germline V gene.

This chain links TRBV7-3 with TRBJ2-7; a possible D gene is TRBD2 (5 bases). The CDR3 consists of 13 residues. Trimming took 6 bases from V and 4 from J, leaving 13 bases between them. Germline V gene lookup returns CDR1 SGHTA and CDR2 FQGTGA. Here the CDR3 DNA reads TGTGCCAGCAGTTCAAGACGGGGTTACGAGCAGTACTTC. It codes for CASSSRRGYEQYF.